One sample yielded the 5 T cell receptor beta chains listed below, sequenced in a study of T cell responses to AZD1222 COVID-19 vaccine. Clones were read by immunoSEQ multiplex PCR, and TCRdb kept only the in-frame ones, dropping some. Of about 48,000 clones listed, roughly 85% are singletons. The sequenced sample was peripheral blood, obtained 28 days after the second AZD1222 dose. Receptors originate from an adult who received the AZD1222 COVID-19 vaccine.

The V call is TRBV6-1, the J call TRBJ2-3, with 8 bases aligning to TRBD1. The CDR3 length is 15 residues. V gave up 3 bases and J gave up 1 base; unmatched junction bases: 3. Germline V gene sequence: CDR1 MNHNS, CDR2 SASEGT. The CDR3 region is CASSEGQVRTDTQYF. The CDR3 DNA follows: TGTGCCAGCAGTGAGGGACAGGTACGCACAGATACGCAGTATTTT.

J is TRBJ1-1 and V is TRBV18, with TRBD1 identical over 7 bases. Germline V CDR1 and CDR2: KGHSH, LQKENI. The CDR3 totals 12 residues. V shed 6 bases, J shed 5 bases, and the junction held 3 bases outside the gene matches. The CDR3 region is CASSDRVTEAFF. CDR3 in DNA: TGTGCCAGCTCCGACAGGGTTACTGAAGCTTTCTTT.

CDR3 in DNA: TGCGCCAGCAGAGACCTCTCTTCGTACAATGAGCAGTTCTTC. Translation: CASRDLSSYNEQFF. The genes are TRBV5-1 and TRBJ2-1; unclear D gene. Trimming cost V 5 bases and J 4 bases, with 13 bases left between them. Germline CDR1 SGHRS, CDR2 YFSETQ. This CDR3 has 14 residues. The full variable domain, with the rest looked up from reference TRBV5-1 and TRBJ2-1, is KAGVTQTPRYLIKTRGQQVTLSCSPISGHRSVSWYQQTPGQGLQFLFEYFSETQRNKGNFPGRFSGRQFSNSRSEMNVSTLELGDSALYLCASRDLSSYNEQFFGPGTRLTVL.

J is TRBJ1-2 and V is TRBV4-1; the D is unclear. Trimming left V 4 bases short and J 11 bases short, with 23 bases between. The CDR3 runs 15 residues. Germline assignment: CDR1 MGHRA and CDR2 YSYEKL. The CDR3 reads CASSLTQSERTEYTF. Written as DNA, the CDR3 is TGCGCCAGCAGCCTCACACAGAGCGAGAGAACAGAATACACCTTC.

The chain combines TRBV7-9 with TRBJ2-2, with 10 bases fitting TRBD2. Per the germline V gene, CDR1 is SEHNR and CDR2 is FQNEAQ (reference sequence). This CDR3 region has 15 residues. Germline trimming cut 5 bases from V and 7 bases from J; bases unmatched to any gene: 7. Here the CDR3 reads CASSPGLASDGELFF. The CDR3 region has the DNA TGTGCCAGCAGCCCGGGACTAGCGTCCGACGGGGAGCTGTTTTTT.